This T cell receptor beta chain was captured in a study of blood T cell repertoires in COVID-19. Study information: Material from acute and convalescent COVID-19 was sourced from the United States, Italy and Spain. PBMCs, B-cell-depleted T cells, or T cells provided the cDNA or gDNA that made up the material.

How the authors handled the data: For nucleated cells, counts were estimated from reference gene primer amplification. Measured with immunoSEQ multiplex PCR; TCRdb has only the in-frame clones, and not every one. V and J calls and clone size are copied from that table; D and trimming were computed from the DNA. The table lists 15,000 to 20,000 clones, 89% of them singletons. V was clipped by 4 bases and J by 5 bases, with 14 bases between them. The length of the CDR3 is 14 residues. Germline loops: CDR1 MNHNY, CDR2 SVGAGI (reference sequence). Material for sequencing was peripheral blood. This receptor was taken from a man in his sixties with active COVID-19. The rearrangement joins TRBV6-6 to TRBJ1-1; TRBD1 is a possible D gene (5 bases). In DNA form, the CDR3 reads TGTGCCAGCAGTTTGGGGGGAGGCACGACTGAAGCTTTCTTT. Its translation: CASSLGGGTTEAFF.